The 27 T cell receptor beta chains listed next were all sequenced from one sample in a study of T cells in Graves' hyperthyroidism and ophthalmopathy. What was amplified from RNA transcripts were TCR beta CDR3 regions. TCR CDR3 underwent first-round RT-PCR with the HTBI primer set. Using its own MiXCR run on the multiplex PCR reads, TCRdb lists one record per CDR3 protein. The sample lists 600,000 or so distinct CDR3 sequences; 15% to 20% were seen once. Sequencing input: blood. These receptors all come from a woman aged 25 to 45 with Graves' hyperthyroidism.

V is TRBV20-1 and J is TRBJ2-7, with D perhaps TRBD1 (6 bases). Between the trimmed V and J ends, which lost 5 bases and 0 bases, there was a span of 17 bases. Germline V gene data show CDR1 as DFQATT and CDR2 as SNEGSKA (reference sequence). The CDR3 is 15 amino acids. The CDR3 is CSAPGVSGYSYEQYF. The DNA of the CDR3 is TGCAGTGCTCCAGGGGTGTCGGGATACTCCTACGAGCAGTACTTC.

This clonotype was seen repeatedly, ten times or more. The chain links TRBV28 to TRBJ2-2, with 14 positions matching TRBD2. Germline trimming cut 5 bases from V and 5 bases from J; bases unmatched to any gene: 7. There are 17 residues in the CDR3. Looked up from germline, CDR1 is MDHEN and CDR2 is SYDVKM. Written as DNA, the CDR3 is TGTGCCAGCAGTCCGCGGACTAGCGGGAGGACGACCGGGGAGCTGTTTTTT. Translating gives CASSPRTSGRTTGELFF.

The chain couples TRBV29-1 to TRBJ2-4, with TRBD1 identical over 7 bases. Germline loops: CDR1 SQVTM, CDR2 ANQGSEA. There are 20 residues in the CDR3. Unmatched junction bases numbered 17, after V lost 0 bases and J lost 0 bases. The CDR3 coding sequence is TGCAGCGTTGAAGACGTCACAGGGGAAAGGGACAGACTAGCCAAAAACATTCAGTACTTC. It translates to CSVEDVTGERDRLAKNIQYF. The full variable domain, its missing parts supplied by reference TRBV29-1 and TRBJ2-4, is SAVISQKPSRDICQRGTSLTIQCQVDSQVTMMFWYRQQPGQSLTLIATANQGSEATYESGFVIDKFPISRPNLTFSTLTVSNMSPEDSSIYLCSVEDVTGERDRLAKNIQYFGAGTRLSVL.

In this sample, this clonotype turned up many times. The chain uses TRBV6-6 and TRBJ2-5; perhaps D is TRBD1 or TRBD2 (5 bases each). The CDR3 loop spans 14 amino acids. Germline V gene data show CDR1 as MNHNY and CDR2 as SVGAGI (reference sequence). The V and J ends lost 0 bases and 5 bases respectively, with 10 bases between them. The CDR3 loop is CASSYSRGGETQYF. The DNA for the CDR3 is TGTGCCAGCAGTTACTCGAGGGGTGGGGAGACCCAGTACTTC.

This clonotype showed up just once. The chain couples TRBV2 to TRBJ2-1; D is uncertain. V was shortened by 4 bases and J by 10 bases, with 11 bases between the two germline ends. This CDR3 is built from 12 residues. Germline V gene data show CDR1 as SNHLY and CDR2 as FYNNEI. CDR3 residues: CASSGWENEQFF. CDR3 bases: TGTGCCAGCAGTGGTTGGGAAAACGAGCAGTTCTTC.

There are a few counts of this clonotype. The V gene is TRBV6-1, the J gene TRBJ1-5; D remains unclear. CDR3 length equals 14 residues. V lost 8 bases, J lost 0 bases, and 11 bases lay in between. Germline CDR1 and CDR2: MNHNS and SASEGT. The CDR3 bases are TGTGCCAGCGGAGGCACATATAGCAATCAGCCCCAGCATTTT. Amino acids: CASGGTYSNQPQHF.

This clonotype was found many times. The chain has TRBV28 and TRBJ2-7; TRBD1 is a possible D gene (5 bases). V was pared by 3 bases and J by 6 bases, with 9 bases between. Germline CDR1 reads MDHEN; CDR2 reads SYDVKM. This CDR3 spans 12 amino acids. In DNA, the CDR3 is TGTGCCAGCAGTTTCTTAGGGGTCGAGCAGTACTTC. Its translation is CASSFLGVEQYF.

This clonotype was seen many times. The chain recombines TRBV5-1 with TRBJ2-3, with D possibly matching TRBD2 (6 bases). The germline V gene has CDR1 SGHRS and CDR2 YFSETQ. Trimming left V 0 bases short and J 1 base short, with 9 bases between. CDR3 size: 15 residues. CDR3 DNA sequence: TGCGCCAGCAGCTTGGAGGCTAGCGGCACAGATACGCAGTATTTT. It specifies CASSLEASGTDTQYF.

The table lists this clonotype with a few counts. The rearrangement joins TRBV3-1 to TRBJ1-3; D is uncertain. V lost 0 bases and J lost 4, with 10 bases in between. Looked up from germline, CDR1 is LGHDT and CDR2 is YNNKEL (reference sequence). CDR3 size: 15 residues. This chain's CDR3 is CASSQDRGPGNTIYF. In DNA form, the CDR3 reads TGTGCCAGCAGCCAAGATCGAGGGCCCGGAAACACCATATATTTT.

This clonotype was recorded at least ten times. The rearrangement uses TRBV2 and TRBJ2-2; tentatively, D is TRBD1 (6 bases). V was clipped by 3 bases and J by 4 bases, with 9 bases between them. Germline loops: CDR1 SNHLY, CDR2 FYNNEI. The CDR3 consists of 14 residues. CDR3 nucleotides: TGTGCCAGCAGTGAGATCAGGGGCACCGGGGAGCTGTTTTTT. This encodes CASSEIRGTGELFF.

This sequence joins TRBV6-5 and TRBJ2-1; no definite D call. The ends were cut back, 2 bases at V and 9 bases at J, with 11 bases in the middle. Germline-derived CDR1 and CDR2 are MNHEY and SVGAGI. This CDR3 has 13 amino acids. This CDR3 is CASSYLGSGEQFF. CDR3 coding DNA: TGTGCCAGCAGTTACCTGGGTTCGGGTGAGCAGTTCTTC.

This chain connects TRBV9 to TRBJ2-1; the D gene is possibly TRBD2 (5 bases). Trimming removed 4 bases at V and 10 bases at J, with 12 bases between. Per germline, CDR1 SGDLS and CDR2 YYNGEE. The CDR3 contains 12 residues. CDR3 bases: TGTGCCAGCAGCCCCCACCCGGGGGAGCAGTTCTTC. Translation: CASSPHPGEQFF. The full variable domain, completed using reference TRBV9 and TRBJ2-1, is DSGVTQTPKHLITATGQRVTLRCSPRSGDLSVYWYQQSLDQGLQFLIQYYNGEERAKGNILERFSAQQFPDLHSELNLSSLELGDSALYFCASSPHPGEQFFGPGTRLTVL.

In this sample, this clonotype turned up a few times. This chain uses TRBV28 with TRBJ2-7; D unresolved. V was clipped by 3 bases and J by 4 bases, with 7 bases between them. The CDR3 covers 12 residues. CDR1 MDHEN and CDR2 SYDVKM come from the germline V gene. The CDR3, as DNA: TGTGCCAGCAGTTTGTACACGTACGAGCAGTACTTC. Protein: CASSLYTYEQYF. Full variable domain (rest looked up from reference TRBV28 and TRBJ2-7): DVKVTQSSRYLVKRTGEKVFLECVQDMDHENMFWYRQDPGLGLRLIYFSYDVKMKEKGDIPEGYSVSREKKERFSLILESASTNQTSMYLCASSLYTYEQYFGPGTRLTVT.

The rearrangement uses TRBV27 and TRBJ1-5, with D tentatively TRBD1 (6 bases). Per germline, CDR1 MNHEY and CDR2 SMNVEV (reference sequence). The CDR3 is 13 amino acids. The ends were cut back, 4 bases at V and 6 bases at J, with 10 bases in the middle. The CDR3 bases are TGTGCCAGCAGTTGGGGGGCGGGTCAGCCCCAGCATTTT. Its protein is CASSWGAGQPQHF.

The chain has TRBV20-1 and TRBJ2-7; 8 bases map to TRBD2. This CDR3 is built from 15 residues. Germline values: CDR1 DFQATT, CDR2 SNEGSKA (reference sequence). Trimming removed 3 bases from V and 0 bases from J; junction bases left unmatched: 7. CDR3 loop: CSARETGTSSYEQYF. As DNA, the CDR3 is TGCAGTGCTAGGGAAACCGGGACTAGCTCCTACGAGCAGTACTTC.

V gene TRBV5-4 combines with J gene TRBJ2-7; 11 nucleotides line up with TRBD1. Germline V lookup: CDR1 SGHNT, CDR2 YYREEE (reference sequence). The CDR3 runs to 16 residues. Losses at the gene ends were 4 bases for V and 5 bases for J; bases not matched to a gene: 11. CDR3 sequence (DNA): TGTGCCAGCAGCAACACCGGGACAGGGGGGTTCGACGAGCAGTACTTC. It codes for CASSNTGTGGFDEQYF.

The V gene is TRBV7-2, the J gene TRBJ2-3, with no clear D. This CDR3 is built from 12 residues. V lost 8 bases and J lost 0, with 6 bases in between. Per the germline V gene, CDR1 is SGHTA and CDR2 is FQGNSA. DNA for the CDR3: TGTGCCAGCGTCCCTAGCACAGATACGCAGTATTTT. Amino acid sequence: CASVPSTDTQYF.

This CDR3 reads CATSHRGQAGELFF. CDR3 nucleotides: TGTGCCACCAGCCACAGGGGGCAGGCCGGGGAGCTGTTTTTT. J is TRBJ2-2 and V is TRBV24-1; 9 bases match TRBD1. Losses at the gene ends were 7 bases for V and 6 bases for J; bases not matched to a gene: 5. Per the germline V gene, CDR1 is KGHDR and CDR2 is SFDVKD. The CDR3 contains 14 residues.

Many counts were recorded for this clonotype. The junction departs from the called germline gene at one end, perhaps through a read error. The gene calls are TRBV5-1 and TRBJ2-1, with 7 bases matching TRBD1. This CDR3 contains 15 residues. Germline CDR1 is SGHRS and CDR2 is YFSETQ. Written as DNA, the CDR3 is TGTGCCAGCAGTCAAACAGGGGTCTCCTACAATGAGCAGTTCTTC. Residues: CASSQTGVSYNEQFF.

The chain is built from TRBV20-1 and TRBJ2-2, with D unresolved. The CDR3 runs 12 residues. Germline-derived CDR1 and CDR2 are DFQATT and SNEGSKA (reference sequence). The V and J ends lost 3 bases and 5 bases respectively, with 7 bases between them. CDR3 DNA sequence: TGCAGTGCTAGGGGGAATACCGGGGAGCTGTTTTTT. Translation gives CSARGNTGELFF.

Comments on this clonotype: A much larger clonotype is one base distant, so this may be a read error. The rearrangement links TRBV27 to TRBJ2-3, with TRBD1 as a possible D gene (6 bases). Germline V gene data show CDR1 as MNHEY and CDR2 as SMNVEV (reference sequence). The CDR3 has 14 residues. CDR3 amino acids: CASRAGQFTGTQYF. CDR3 nucleotides: TGTGCCAGCAGAGCCGGACAGTTCACAGGTACGCAGTATTTT.

The chain combines TRBV18 with TRBJ2-3; perhaps D is TRBD1 or TRBD2 (5 bases each). The CDR3 sequence is 14 residues long. Germline V gene lookup returns CDR1 KGHSH and CDR2 LQKENI. Trimming took 3 bases from V and 3 from J, leaving 10 bases between them. DNA for the CDR3: TGTGCCAGCTCACCGTTCGAGGGGACAGATACGCAGTATTTT. Its translation: CASSPFEGTDTQYF.

This clonotype was counted many times. In DNA form, the CDR3 reads TGTGCCAGCAGTGACCCAGGGGACTACCCCAATGAGCAGTTCTTC. It yields the protein CASSDPGDYPNEQFF. V is TRBV2 and J is TRBJ2-1, with a possible D match to TRBD2 (7 bases). V was cut by 3 bases and J by 6 bases, with 15 bases left in between. In germline, CDR1 is SNHLY, CDR2 FYNNEI. The CDR3 contains 15 residues.

This clonotype occurred many times. The rearrangement joins TRBV12-5 to TRBJ2-1, with 9 bases aligning to TRBD2. The J segment lost 5 bases and the V segment lost 0 bases, leaving 8 bases of the junction unmatched. The CDR3 is 17 residues long. Germline CDR1 and CDR2: LGHNT and FRNRAP. The chain's CDR3 is CASGLVRGGLADNEQFF. The CDR3 DNA sequence: TGTGCTAGTGGTTTGGTACGGGGGGGACTAGCTGACAATGAGCAGTTCTTC.

This clonotype was seen a single time. This chain connects TRBV20-1 to TRBJ2-1; possibly TRBD1 or TRBD2 for D (5 bases each). CDR3 length: 15 residues. Trimming took 1 base from V and 9 from J, leaving 19 bases between them. Germline lookup yields CDR1 DFQATT and CDR2 SNEGSKA (reference sequence). The CDR3 DNA sequence: TGCAGTGCTAGAGTAGCCGGGACCACAAGCGGTGAGCAGTTCTTC. This codes for CSARVAGTTSGEQFF.

This clonotype has at least ten counts. CDR3 protein: CASSLARGSPLHF. CDR3 in DNA: TGTGCCAGCAGTTTGGCCCGGGGGTCACCCCTCCACTTT. This chain joins TRBV12-3 or TRBV12-4 and TRBJ1-6; possibly TRBD1 for D (5 bases). The CDR3 is made up of 13 amino acids. V lost 3 bases to trimming and J lost 10 bases, with 10 bases between them.

This clonotype was seen repeatedly, ten times or more. This CDR3 is CASSLGVSLPNSPLHF. Written as DNA, the CDR3 is TGTGCCAGCAGCTTGGGGGTCAGCCTCCCGAATTCACCCCTCCACTTT. The rearrangement uses TRBV7-2 and TRBJ1-6; perhaps TRBD1 as D (5 bases). The CDR3 extends over 16 amino acids. CDR1 and CDR2 (germline): SGHTA, FQGNSA. Trimming removed 3 bases at V and 7 bases at J, with 16 bases between. Full variable domain (missing parts from reference TRBV7-2 and TRBJ1-6): GAGVSQSPSNKVTEKGKDVELRCDPISGHTALYWYRQSLGQGLEFLIYFQGNSAPDKSGLPSDRFSAERTGGSVSTLTIQRTQQEDSAVYLCASSLGVSLPNSPLHFGNGTRLTVT.